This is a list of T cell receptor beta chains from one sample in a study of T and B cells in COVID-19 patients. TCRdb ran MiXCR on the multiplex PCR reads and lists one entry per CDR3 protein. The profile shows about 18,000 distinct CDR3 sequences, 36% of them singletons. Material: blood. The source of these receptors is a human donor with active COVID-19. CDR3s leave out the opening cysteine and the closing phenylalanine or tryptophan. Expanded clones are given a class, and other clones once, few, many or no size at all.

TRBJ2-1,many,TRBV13,ASSPRYNEQF
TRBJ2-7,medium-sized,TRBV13,ASRLWGPSYEQY
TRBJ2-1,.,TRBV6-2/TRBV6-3,ASISGGAVHEQF
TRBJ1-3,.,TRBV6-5,ASATAGSGNTIY
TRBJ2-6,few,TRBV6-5,ASSRGQGRSGANVLT
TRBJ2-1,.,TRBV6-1,ASASGRGVGEQF
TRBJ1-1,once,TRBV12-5,ASGGQQNTEAF
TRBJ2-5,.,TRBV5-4,ASSPSGRQETQY
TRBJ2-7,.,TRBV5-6,ASSLLAYGQY
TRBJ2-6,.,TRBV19,ATRDSTYVLN
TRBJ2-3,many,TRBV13,ASSSRDSAFDTQY
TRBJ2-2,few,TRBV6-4,ASGAGPNTGELF
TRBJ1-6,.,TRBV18,ASSPLGHYNSPLH
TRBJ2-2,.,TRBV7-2,ASSLGGPPGELF
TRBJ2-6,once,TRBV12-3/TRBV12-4,ASTPTGRAGANVLT
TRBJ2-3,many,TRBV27,ASSSLWDYLGTDTQY
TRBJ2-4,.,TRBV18,ASSPGQGVSKNIQY
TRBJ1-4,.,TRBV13,ASSLVGQANEKLF
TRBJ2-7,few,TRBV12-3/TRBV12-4,ASSLGQPYEQY
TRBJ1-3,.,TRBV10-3,AISESPGQGNTIY
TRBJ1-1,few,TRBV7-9,ASSLKLP
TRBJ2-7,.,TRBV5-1,ASSLVPSGPSYEQY
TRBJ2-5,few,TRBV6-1,ASSEPGETQY
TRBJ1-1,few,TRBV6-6,ASSYSKVVVNTEAF
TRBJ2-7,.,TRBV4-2,ASSQSQGRANEQY
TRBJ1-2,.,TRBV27,ASSISAGAMGGYT
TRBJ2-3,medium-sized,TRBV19,ASRKWAGDTDTQY
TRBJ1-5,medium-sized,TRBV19,ASSQVGRNQPQH
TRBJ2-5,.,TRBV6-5,ASSYGGVTQETQY
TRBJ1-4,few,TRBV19,ASSIPMYGPANEKLF
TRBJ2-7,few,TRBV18,ASSPGGGEQY
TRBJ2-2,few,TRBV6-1,ASIYRGGTGELF
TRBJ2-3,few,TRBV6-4,ASSVTSGKPDTQY
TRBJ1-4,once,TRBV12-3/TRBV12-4,ASRHGPATNEKLF
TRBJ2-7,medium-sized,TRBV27,ASRGGGYEQY
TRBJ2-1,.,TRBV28,ASTSSGQPSSYNEQF
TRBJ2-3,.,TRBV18,ASSPPSGGAKSNTQY
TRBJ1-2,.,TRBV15,ATSSSPYGYT
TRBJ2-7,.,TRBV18,ASSPDNGYEQY
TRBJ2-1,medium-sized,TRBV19,ASSIDSSYNEQF
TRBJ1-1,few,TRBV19,ASSKGVGNTEAF